This T cell receptor beta chain comes out of a study of cytomegalovirus exposure and HLA in healthy donors. Study-wide background: Early on, a data release was issued that held roughly 80 million unique TCRs from HLA-typed donors.

Trimming pared 1 base from V and 5 bases from J, leaving 9 bases between. Germline V CDR1 and CDR2: MGHRA, YSYEKL. CDR3 length: 14 amino acids. The PCR was carried out with 60 Vbeta primers and 13 Jbeta primers. Profiled with immunoSEQ multiplex PCR; TCRdb holds only in-frame clones, not every one. The repertoire has over 150,000 clones, around 85% of them found once; the top ten carry around 2%. This clone was observed a few times. No antigen is known for it. Study-wide results and caveats: For TCR beta chains, V- and J-gene trimming was later linked to a missense DCLRE1C variant. Sequencing likely generated an artifact that appeared as a cluster of highly shared sequence variants.

Material: PBMCs. This TCR derives from a human donor in good health. This rearrangement joins TRBV4-1 to TRBJ1-5; D ambiguous. CDR3 bases: TGCGCCAGCAGCCAAGTTATGGCTGATCAGCCCCAGCATTTT. Translation gives CASSQVMADQPQHF.